What follows are 20 T cell receptor beta chains derived from one specimen sequenced in a study of T cell responses to AZD1222 COVID-19 vaccine. The protocol was immunoSEQ multiplex PCR, while the TCRdb copy is restricted to in-frame clones and leaves out a portion. The data hold some 140,000 clones, with just under 95% observed a single time. Material: peripheral blood, obtained 28 days after the second AZD1222 dose. These receptors came from an adult who received the AZD1222 COVID-19 vaccine.

This rearrangement joins TRBV6-5 to TRBJ1-1; D possibly corresponds to TRBD1 (5 bases). The V and J ends lost 6 bases and 5 bases respectively, with 10 bases between them. The germline CDR1 and CDR2 sequences are MNHEY and SVGAGI. The CDR3 sequence is 12 residues long. The CDR3 nucleotides read TGTGCCAGCAGGGGGGGTAGGACTGAAGCTTTCTTT. Translated, it gives CASRGGRTEAFF.

The J gene is TRBJ1-1, the V gene TRBV5-6; D ambiguous. CDR3 size: 13 residues. V was trimmed by 2 bases and J by 8 bases, leaving 13 bases between them. Germline V lookup: CDR1 SGHDT, CDR2 YYEEEE. CDR3 in DNA: TGTGCCAGCAGCTTTAAATGGGGTGGCGAAGCTTTCTTT. As protein: CASSFKWGGEAFF.

The genes are TRBV2 and TRBJ2-1, with TRBD1 matching over 9 bases. V shed 6 bases and J 4 bases; nucleotides not matched to a gene: 7. Germline V lookup: CDR1 SNHLY, CDR2 FYNNEI. This CDR3 spans 15 amino acids. The CDR3 is CASRKGQGNYNEQFF. CDR3 in DNA: TGTGCCAGCAGAAAAGGACAGGGGAATTACAATGAGCAGTTCTTC.

This CDR3 reads CASSQGLAGGLDTQYF. The CDR3 nucleotides are TGTGCCAGCAGCCAAGGGCTGGCGGGGGGGCTGGATACGCAGTATTTT. The V and J genes are TRBV3-1 (or the pseudogene TRBV3-2) and TRBJ2-3, with 9 bases lining up with TRBD2. The CDR3 consists of 16 residues. V lost 1 base to trimming and J lost 6 bases; unmatched junction nucleotides: 8. Germline V CDR1 and CDR2: LGHDT, YNNKEL (reference sequence).

This chain uses TRBV28 with TRBJ1-2; D unclear. Germline V gives CDR1 MDHEN, CDR2 SYDVKM. The CDR3 consists of 15 residues. Trimming left V 2 bases short and J 0 bases short, with 10 bases between. The CDR3 here is CASSLTQASNYGYTF. In DNA form, the CDR3 reads TGTGCCAGCAGTTTAACCCAGGCCTCTAACTATGGCTACACCTTC.

The genes are TRBV27 and TRBJ1-2, with TRBD1 as a possible D gene (6 bases). The ends were cut back, 5 bases at V and 6 bases at J, with 28 bases in the middle. Germline V CDR1 and CDR2: MNHEY, SMNVEV (reference sequence). This CDR3 comprises 18 residues. The CDR3 spells CASSAYLNRASQGDGYTF. The CDR3 bases are TGTGCCAGCAGTGCGTACCTTAACAGGGCTAGTCAGGGCGATGGCTACACCTTC.

The chain is built from TRBV29-1 and TRBJ1-2, with TRBD1 matching 7 bases. Germline CDR1 is SQVTM and CDR2 is ANQGSEA. This CDR3 is 14 amino acids long. Losses at the gene ends were 2 bases for V and 4 bases for J; bases not matched to a gene: 7. The CDR3 DNA reads as TGCAGCGTTGAATGGCTTGCAGGGGGCTATGGCTACACCTTC. Protein: CSVEWLAGGYGYTF.

This chain uses TRBV5-1 with TRBJ2-2, with 12 bases matching TRBD1. J was trimmed by 6 bases and V by 4 bases; bases with no gene match: 7. CDR3 length equals 16 residues. Germline V gene lookup returns CDR1 SGHRS and CDR2 YFSETQ. CDR3 protein: CASSQYGTGGSGELFF. The CDR3 nucleotides are TGCGCCAGCAGCCAATACGGGACAGGGGGCTCCGGGGAGCTGTTTTTT.

The chain carries TRBV7-3 and TRBJ2-1; 7 nucleotides match TRBD2. J was trimmed by 4 bases and V by 3 bases; bases with no gene match: 3. This CDR3 spans 14 amino acids. Per germline, CDR1 SGHTA and CDR2 FQGTGA. CDR3 nucleotides: TGTGCCAGCAGCTTTTACGGGGGGTACAATGAGCAGTTCTTC. This translates into CASSFYGGYNEQFF.

This chain links TRBV19 with TRBJ2-7, with D uncertain. Germline CDR1 and CDR2: LNHDA and SQIVND (reference sequence). V was cut by 3 bases and J by 2 bases, with 8 bases left in between. The CDR3 length is 13 residues. The CDR3 region has the DNA TGTGCCAGTAGTATGCAGTGGGCCTACGAGCAGTACTTC. Its translation: CASSMQWAYEQYF.

The V gene is TRBV6-5, the J gene TRBJ1-2; weak D call: TRBD1 (6 bases). V shed 6 bases and J shed 6 bases, with 20 bases lying between them. Per germline, CDR1 MNHEY and CDR2 SVGAGI. The CDR3 has 15 amino acids. The CDR3 nucleotides read TGTGCCAGCAGCTCAGGTAGCGGGGGCGCGGATGGCTACACCTTC. This sequence encodes CASSSGSGGADGYTF.

The chain joins TRBV7-2 to TRBJ2-1; 8 nucleotides agree with TRBD2. The ends lost 1 base at V and 7 bases at J; junction bases unmatched: 9. Germline lookup yields CDR1 SGHTA and CDR2 FQGNSA. This CDR3 region has 16 residues. CDR3 in DNA: TGTGCCAGCAGCTTAGTTTCCAGCGGGGGAGGGAATGAGCAGTTCTTC. As protein: CASSLVSSGGGNEQFF.

The chain carries TRBV6-4 and TRBJ1-5; D is unclear. The V end was cut by 4 bases, the J end by 7 bases, with 11 bases between. Germline assignment: CDR1 MRHNA and CDR2 SNTAGT. The CDR3 spans 13 residues. The CDR3 protein is CASSVAARQPQHF. In DNA form, the CDR3 reads TGTGCCAGCAGTGTAGCCGCCAGGCAGCCCCAGCATTTT.

This clone was seen ten or more times. This sample includes further DNA sequences coding for the same CDR3. The CDR3 coding sequence is TGTGCCAGCAGTGAACTAGCGGGGGGGCAAGAGACCCAGTACTTC. Translation gives CASSELAGGQETQYF. The genes are TRBV6-1 and TRBJ2-5; 12 bases align to TRBD2. The CDR3 extends over 15 amino acids. Looked up from germline, CDR1 is MNHNS and CDR2 is SASEGT. After removal of 2 bases from V and 2 bases from J, the junction contained 0 bases not matched to a gene.

V is TRBV25-1 and J is TRBJ1-3, with D perhaps TRBD1 (5 bases). The germline V gene encodes CDR1 MGHDK and CDR2 SYGVNS. The V gene lost 8 bases and the J gene lost 0 bases, with 14 bases spanning the gap. The CDR3 loop spans 15 amino acids. The CDR3 DNA reads as TGTGCCAGCCCAAGGGGCACCTTCTCTGGAAACACCATATATTTT. The encoded protein is CASPRGTFSGNTIYF.

The V call is TRBV2, the J call TRBJ1-4; 7 bases align to TRBD1. V dropped 9 bases and J dropped 3; count of bases not matched to a gene: 16. Germline values: CDR1 SNHLY, CDR2 FYNNEI. CDR3 length equals 17 residues. CDR3 coding DNA: TGTGCCAGTGATAATATCCGACAGGGTTCGGCTAATGAAAAACTGTTTTTT. Amino acid sequence: CASDNIRQGSANEKLFF.

A single count supports this clone. This sequence joins TRBV13 and TRBJ2-2, with TRBD2 identical over 10 bases. CDR1 and CDR2 from the germline V gene are PRHDT and FYEKMQ (reference sequence). The length of the CDR3 is 16 residues. V was pared by 5 bases and J by 1 base, with 4 bases of the junction left unmatched. CDR3 residues: CASSHPSGGNTGELFF. DNA of the CDR3: TGTGCCAGCAGCCACCCTAGCGGGGGGAACACCGGGGAGCTGTTTTTT.

This sequence joins TRBV7-6 and TRBJ2-2; possibly TRBD2 for D (5 bases). The CDR3 runs to 15 residues. In germline, CDR1 is SGHVS, CDR2 FNYEAQ. The ends were cut back, 5 bases at V and 0 bases at J, with 10 bases in the middle. Here the CDR3 reads CASSIGVSNTGELFF. DNA for the CDR3: TGTGCCAGCAGCATCGGGGTCTCGAACACCGGGGAGCTGTTTTTT.

This rearrangement joins TRBV3-1 (or the pseudogene TRBV3-2) to TRBJ1-6; perhaps TRBD1 as D (5 bases). The CDR3 spans 15 residues. CDR1 LGHDT and CDR2 YNNKEL come from the germline V gene (reference sequence). Trimming left V 3 bases short and J 10 bases short, with 16 bases between. The CDR3 DNA sequence: TGTGCCAGCAGCCAGATTTCAGGGCTTGAGTCACCCCTCCACTTT. Translating it yields CASSQISGLESPLHF.

The chain combines TRBV6-5 with TRBJ2-1, with TRBD2 matching 12 bases. This CDR3 has 16 residues. V lost 2 bases and J lost 7; bases outside the gene matches: 6. Germline V gene lookup returns CDR1 MNHEY and CDR2 SVGAGI. The chain's CDR3 is CASSYLAGGPGNEQFF. CDR3 DNA: TGTGCCAGCAGTTACCTAGCGGGGGGGCCTGGAAATGAGCAGTTCTTC.